This T cell receptor (beta chain) was found in a study of T-cell reconstitution after alpha-beta-depleted transplantation in children (dated by TCRdb to about 2016). With regard to the full study: Using TCR repertoire profiling, the study quantitatively followed how T-cell immune reconstitution unfolded in children after TCRalphabeta/CD19-depleted allogeneic hematopoietic cell transplantation. The paper's findings and limits, for the study overall: The frequencies of hyperexpanded clones fell over the following months, and after one year, T-cell counts and TCRbeta diversity were mostly attributed to newly produced T cells. In some patients, the high TCRbeta diversity seen at day 60 was put down to recipient T cells and intrathymic progenitors that had survived conditioning. The apparently early recovery of alphabetaT-cell counts about two months after transplant reportedly depended on only several hundred rapidly expanded clones that came from non-depleted graft cells.

A note on this clonotype: The target of this receptor is not known. This may be a read error, as it is one base from a much larger clone. Because the CDR3 is missing its conserved closing phenylalanine or tryptophan, this is likely a read error.

In light of the paper, this sample's treatment or condition label describes: allogeneic hematopoietic cell transplantation with graft depleted of TCRalphabeta T cells and CD19 B cells. The transplant recipients were children given TCRalphabeta/CD19-depleted allogeneic hematopoietic cell grafts. Receptors were amplified or captured by PCR. TCRdb shows the sequencer as Illumina HiSeq 2500. TCR libraries were prepared with molecular barcoding, using unique molecular identifiers to normalize TCRbeta repertoire quantification. TCRdb took the public reads, trimmed them with fastp at Q25, ran MiXCR for clone calling and kept in-frame beta chains. CDR3 protein duplicates are merged, each entry listing the most common genes and DNA. Present in this sample are around 800,000 distinct CDR3 sequences, around 15% of which were seen just once. The ten largest clones capture approximately 5% of the sample. The receptor was isolated from a male patient younger than 18 who had a stem cell transplant for acute lymphoblastic leukemia, so the T cells may come from the graft donor. Sequencing was performed on PBMCs, mostly from graft donor cells, taken 360 days after TCRalphabeta/CD19-depleted stem cell transplant.

This receptor carries the CDR3 CASSLEGPNSYNEQFY. The DNA sequence is TGTGCCAGCAGCTTGGAGGGCCCGAACTCCTACAATGAGCAGTTCTAC. This sequence uses TRBV5-6 and TRBJ2-1; no D gene can be assigned with confidence. The V end loses 0 bases and the J end loses 0 bases, and a stretch of 10 bases separates them. According to the germline V gene, CDR1 reads SGHDT and CDR2 reads YYEEEE. The CDR3 sequence runs 16 residues, both termini included. Solely the CDR3 DNA is kept, with 48 bases framed from the first base.